This T cell receptor beta chain was identified in a study of T cell changes during pregnancy in multiple sclerosis. Assay: immunoSEQ multiplex PCR; the TCRdb copy retains only in-frame clones and omits some. The table records tens of thousands of clones, about 91% of them present only once. This sequence was found in a female donor with multiple sclerosis, enrolled in a pregnancy study. The sample in question was peripheral blood, obtained before pregnancy.

The chain's CDR3 is CASSGQGAKTQYF. The CDR3 DNA reads TGTGCCAGCAGCGGACAGGGGGCGAAGACCCAGTACTTC. V and J are TRBV13 and TRBJ2-5; 11 bases are shared with TRBD1. The CDR3 spans 13 residues. V dropped 5 bases and J dropped 6; count of bases not matched to a gene: 2. Germline CDR1 and CDR2: PRHDT and FYEKMQ (reference sequence).